This T cell receptor (beta chain) was profiled in a study of Ad26.COV2.S vaccination and SARS-CoV-2 variants (dated by TCRdb to the early 2020s). As for the study more broadly: Vaccine-arm donors were drawn from COV1001, a multicentre, randomized, double-blind, placebo-controlled phase I-IIa trial of Ad26.COV2.S in healthy adults. Investigators remained blinded to trial group allocation during experiments and outcome assessment. The specificity and breadth of SARS-CoV-2-reactive T cell receptors after Ad26.COV2.S vaccination were assessed by TCRbeta repertoire sequencing. Participants in the trial were split at random into five groups of five each, receiving low-dose or high-dose Ad26.COV2.S once or twice, or else placebo on both occasions. Ad26.COV2.S was given intramuscularly at 5x10^10 or 1x10^11 viral particles, as a single shot or as two shots 56 days apart. The TCR-sequenced set comprised roughly 30 samples: 19 Ad26.COV2.S vaccine recipients, 5 placebo recipients and 8 SARS-CoV-2 convalescent individuals. Broad study findings and their caveats: Compared with placebo recipients, Ad26.COV2.S recipients showed higher spike-specific TCR breadth (P = 0.0014). The study lacked the statistical power to compare responses across vaccine doses or regimens. Vaccine and placebo recipients had comparable non-spike TCR breadth, which fits with the vaccine containing only spike. The authors noted that total T cell responses may have been underestimated by the TCR breadth and depth analyses. Substantial breadth of spike-specific CD8+ and CD4+ T cell responses was reported after vaccination.

As regards this clone: It lacks a known antigen. No clone much larger than this one lies a single base away; base qualities are absent.

According to the study, the label for this sample's treatment or condition signals: some 20 received Ad26.COV2.S at low or high dose, single or two shots; 5 received placebo; per-sample allocation not given. Repertoires of vaccine and placebo recipients were sequenced from samples taken on day 63 after the first injection. In Cohort 1b, about two dozen adults aged 18-55 years were enrolled at a single site in Boston, USA, between 29 July and 7 August 2020. Ad26.COV2.S consisted of a replication-incompetent adenovirus type 26 vector by which a prefusion-stabilized SARS-CoV-2 spike protein from the original Wuhan strain was expressed. From the cysteine through the phenylalanine, the CDR3 covers 16 amino acids. Only the CDR3 DNA is retained, 48 bases long and in frame from the first base. According to the germline V gene, CDR1 reads KGHSH and CDR2 reads LQKENI. Trimming accounts for 2 bases at V and 3 bases at J, while the number of junction bases matched to no gene is 2.

The immunoSEQ Assay was used to sequence TCRbeta CDR3 regions. After extraction, genomic DNA underwent amplification by bias-controlled multiplex PCR, followed by high-throughput sequencing. As for the authors' bioinformatics: Collapsing and filtering of sequences were performed to quantify the absolute abundance of each unique TCRbeta CDR3 region. Usable DNA was measured by amplifying reference genes present in all nucleated cells, and TCRbeta template counts were normalized to that usable DNA to estimate T cell fraction. Repertoire TCRs were annotated as SARS-CoV-2-specific when V gene, CDR3 amino acid sequence and J gene were exactly matched to a known reactive TCR set. The reference SARS-CoV-2 TCR set was derived from MIRA and filtered for enrichment in COVID-19-positive ImmuneCODE repertoires, a step that removed public or cross-reactive TCRs. Drawing on the MIRA antigens, annotated TCRs were analysed further at the level of specific ORF or position within ORF. Breadth was defined as the number of annotated unique rearrangements divided by the total number of unique productive rearrangements, and depth was defined as the summed frequency of the annotated unique rearrangements. Group comparisons of TCR breadth used two-sided Wilcoxon rank-sum tests. Entries here come from immuneACCESS through TCRdb and include only in-frame sequences with V and J called. Some clones fail to appear in such tables; in the studies checked, an unresolved V gene covers under half of the shortfall, and the cause of the remainder is unknown. The V and J calls and clone size come from that table; D and trimming were worked out from the DNA. The sample profile shows hundreds of thousands of clones; 89% of them were found once. Together, the top ten hold nearly 1.5% of the sample.

Sequenced here: peripheral blood, sampled in a trial of Ad26.COV2.S vaccine versus placebo. This clonotype was sampled from a person between 18 and 59 years old who received the Ad26.COV2.S COVID-19 vaccine or a placebo. The chain uses TRBV18 and TRBJ2-2, with 11 bases matching TRBD2. This receptor carries the CDR3 CASSPRGLADTGELFF. DNA sequence: TGTGCCAGCTCACCAAGGGGACTAGCGGACACCGGGGAGCTGTTTTTT.